This TCR beta chain was retrieved from a study of neurological immune-mediated disorders. Approximately 920,000 sorted CD4+ or CD8+ T cells made each library. This clonotype showed up many times. TCRdb re-called the 5' RACE reads with MiXCR, one entry per CDR3 protein. Among around 38,000 distinct CDR3 sequences listed, roughly 14% were seen once. The CDR3 is 11 residues long. Germline CDR1 and CDR2: DFQATT and SNEGSKA (reference sequence). The receptor was derived from a woman aged 60-75 years with HTLV-1-associated myelopathy (HAM/TSP). Material: CD4+ T cells from blood. The chain carries TRBV20-1 and TRBJ1-1, with D unresolved. Here the CDR3 DNA reads TGCAGCGGTTTTTGGCAAACTGAAGCTTTCTTT. Translating it yields CSGFWQTEAFF.